This T cell receptor beta chain was observed in a study of blood T cell repertoires in COVID-19. Study-level background: From the United States, Italy and Spain came samples of acute and convalescent COVID-19. T cells, B-cell-depleted T cells, or PBMCs provided the cDNA or gDNA that served as material.

This clone was found a few times. How the authors handled the data: Scientists estimated how many nucleated cells there were by amplifying reference gene primers. Generated by immunoSEQ multiplex PCR, the TCRdb table keeps only in-frame clones and is missing some. The DNA gave D and trimming, while V, J and clone size come from that table. The sample includes about 99,000 clones, roughly 84% of them seen just once. The CDR3 is made up of 15 amino acids. CDR1 is SGHTA, CDR2 FQGNSA, per germline. The ends lost 5 bases at V and 6 bases at J; junction bases unmatched: 8. Sequenced: peripheral blood. The TCR originated in a man in his 70s with active or convalescent COVID-19. The J gene is TRBJ1-5, the V gene TRBV7-2; 9 bases align to TRBD1. CDR3 nucleotide sequence: TGTGCCAGCAGCCCGGGACAGGGTTCTGCTCAGCCCCAGCATTTT. It specifies CASSPGQGSAQPQHF.